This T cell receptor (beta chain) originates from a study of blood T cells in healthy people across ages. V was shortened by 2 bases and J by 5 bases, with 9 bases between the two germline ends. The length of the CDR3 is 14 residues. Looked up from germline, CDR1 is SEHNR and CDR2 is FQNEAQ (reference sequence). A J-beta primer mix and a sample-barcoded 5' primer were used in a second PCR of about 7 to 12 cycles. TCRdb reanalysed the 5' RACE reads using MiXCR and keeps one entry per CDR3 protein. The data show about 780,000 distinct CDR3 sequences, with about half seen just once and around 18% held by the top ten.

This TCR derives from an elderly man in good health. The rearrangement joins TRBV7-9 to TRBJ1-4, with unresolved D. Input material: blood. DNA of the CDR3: TGTGCCAGCAGCTTAAGGCGGCAGAATGAAAAACTGTTTTTT. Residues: CASSLRRQNEKLFF.